These 14 T cell receptor beta chains originate from one sample sequenced in a study of blood T cell repertoires in COVID-19. The data were produced by immunoSEQ multiplex PCR, yet TCRdb's version contains in-frame clones alone and is incomplete. The profile shows about 110,000 clones, 88% of them singletons. Input material: peripheral blood. These receptors were collected from a human donor in a cohort sampled during active COVID-19.

This clone was seen more than once but under ten times. The genes are TRBV2 and TRBJ2-2; D unclear. Germline CDR1 is SNHLY and CDR2 is FYNNEI. V shed 0 bases and J shed 8 bases, with 10 bases lying between them. The CDR3 runs to 14 residues. CDR3: CASSEAGPRGELFF. The CDR3 bases are TGTGCCAGCAGTGAAGCTGGTCCTCGGGGGGAGCTGTTTTTT.

The V and J genes are TRBV9 and TRBJ1-1; D possibly corresponds to TRBD1 (5 bases). Germline assignment: CDR1 SGDLS and CDR2 YYNGEE. CDR3 size: 15 residues. V shed 6 bases and J shed 4 bases, with 19 bases lying between them. The CDR3 reads CASNPGAGTLTEAFF. For the CDR3, the DNA is TGTGCCAGCAACCCCGGGGCAGGGACTCTCACTGAAGCTTTCTTT.

This chain uses TRBV19 with TRBJ1-5; D is possibly TRBD1 (5 bases). The V end lost 4 bases, the J end lost 6 bases, and 13 bases lay between the germline ends. CDR3 size: 14 residues. CDR1 is LNHDA, CDR2 SQIVND, per germline (reference sequence). The CDR3 coding sequence is TGTGCCAGTAGTACAGGGTTGAGAGGTCAGCCCCAGCATTTT. Translation gives CASSTGLRGQPQHF.

Details on this clone: The same CDR3 is also encoded by other DNA sequences in this sample. V and J are TRBV5-4 and TRBJ1-3; 7 nucleotides agree with TRBD1. CDR1 and CDR2 from the germline V gene are SGHNT and YYREEE (reference sequence). V gave up 2 bases and J gave up 1 base; unmatched junction bases: 0. The CDR3 runs to 14 residues. CDR3 sequence reads: CASSLQGSGNTIYF. CDR3 sequence (DNA): TGTGCCAGCAGCTTACAGGGGTCTGGAAACACCATATATTTT.

The rearrangement links TRBV7-2 to TRBJ2-3, with unresolved D. Trimming removed 1 base at V and 1 base at J, with 9 bases between. The CDR3 contains 15 residues. Germline V CDR1 and CDR2: SGHTA, FQGNSA. The DNA for the CDR3 is TGTGCCAGCAGCTTAGAAGCGTGGGGCACAGATACGCAGTATTTT. Translated, it gives CASSLEAWGTDTQYF. The full variable domain, rest sourced from reference TRBV7-2 and TRBJ2-3, is GAGVSQSPSNKVTEKGKDVELRCDPISGHTALYWYRQSLGQGLEFLIYFQGNSAPDKSGLPSDRFSAERTGGSVSTLTIQRTQQEDSAVYLCASSLEAWGTDTQYFGPGTRLTVL.

The genes are TRBV3-1 (or the pseudogene TRBV3-2) and TRBJ2-2, with 7 bases fitting TRBD1. In germline, CDR1 is LGHDT, CDR2 YNNKEL (reference sequence). This CDR3 is built from 16 residues. The ends lost 6 bases at V and 0 bases at J; junction bases unmatched: 7. In DNA, the CDR3 is TGTGCCAGCAGTCGGGACAGAGCTGCGAACACCGGGGAGCTGTTTTTT. Translation gives CASSRDRAANTGELFF.

The V and J genes are TRBV10-2 and TRBJ1-1; 7 bases are shared with TRBD1. Germline-derived CDR1 and CDR2 are WSHSY and SAAADI. This CDR3 is built from 14 residues. With 2 bases clipped from V and 6 bases from J, the junction kept 6 bases outside the gene matches. CDR3 bases: TGCGCCAGCAGTGAGGCGACAGGGTCCCCTGAAGCTTTCTTT. Protein: CASSEATGSPEAFF.

This clone was seen a single time. This chain links TRBV6-5 with TRBJ2-5, with unresolved D. The CDR3 contains 11 residues. V lost 6 bases to trimming and J lost 3 bases, with 5 bases between them. The germline gives CDR1 MNHEY, CDR2 SVGAGI. This CDR3 reads CASRREETQYF. The CDR3 coding sequence is TGTGCCAGCAGGCGCGAAGAGACCCAGTACTTC.

V and J are TRBV3-1 (or the pseudogene TRBV3-2) and TRBJ2-1, with 11 nucleotides matching TRBD2. Germline V gene sequence: CDR1 LGHDT, CDR2 YNNKEL (reference sequence). This CDR3 is 17 amino acids long. Trimming removed 3 bases from V and 7 bases from J; junction bases left unmatched: 11. The CDR3 DNA is TGTGCCAGCAGCCATGAACTAGCGGGGGCCCCTGGGAATGAGCAGTTCTTC. This translates into CASSHELAGAPGNEQFF.

The rearrangement joins TRBV15 to TRBJ1-4, with D perhaps TRBD1 (5 bases). Germline V gene sequence: CDR1 LNHNV, CDR2 YYDKDF (reference sequence). The CDR3 extends over 13 amino acids. V lost 3 bases to trimming and J lost 6 bases, with 8 bases between them. DNA for the CDR3: TGTGCCACCAGCAGGACAGCCGATGAAAAACTGTTTTTT. It translates to CATSRTADEKLFF.

Only one count was recorded for this clone. The chain joins TRBV20-1 to TRBJ2-7; the D gene is possibly TRBD2 (5 bases). CDR3 length equals 10 residues. Germline V lookup: CDR1 DFQATT, CDR2 SNEGSKA (reference sequence). In DNA form, the CDR3 reads TGCAGCTTCGGGGCCTACGAGCAGTACTTC. It translates to CSFGAYEQYF.

This clone occurred a few times. The V and J genes are TRBV5-6 and TRBJ2-7, with D perhaps TRBD2 (7 bases). This CDR3 has 13 residues. Looked up from germline, CDR1 is SGHDT and CDR2 is YYEEEE. The V gene lost 2 bases and the J gene lost 3 bases, with 9 bases spanning the gap. Here the CDR3 DNA reads TGTGCCAGCAGCTTAGGGGGGGACTACGAGCAGTACTTC. Translating it yields CASSLGGDYEQYF.

The chain links TRBV19 to TRBJ2-7; no reliable D call. V was clipped by 6 bases and J by 3 bases, with 9 bases between them. This CDR3 comprises 12 residues. From germline, CDR1 is LNHDA and CDR2 SQIVND (reference sequence). This chain's CDR3 is CASSDSHYEQYF. CDR3 sequence (DNA): TGTGCCAGTAGCGACTCCCACTACGAGCAGTACTTC.

V and J are TRBV9 and TRBJ2-7, with D unresolved. Per germline, CDR1 SGDLS and CDR2 YYNGEE. The CDR3 consists of 14 residues. Trimming took 0 bases from V and 2 from J, leaving 9 bases between them. CDR3 sequence: CASSVAAGTYEQYF. Here the CDR3 DNA reads TGTGCCAGCAGCGTAGCGGCAGGAACCTACGAGCAGTACTTC.